The 5 T cell receptor beta chains presented below share a single source sample, sequenced in a study of T cell repertoires in cytomegalovirus infection. One entry per CDR3 protein, called by TCRdb with MiXCR from the reads. The data hold hundreds of thousands of distinct CDR3 sequences, with about 10% observed a single time. The sample taken for sequencing was PBMCs. These receptors all stem from a human donor in good health (CMV status not recorded). Some clones in this sample may be carry-over from other donors' samples.

There are many counts of this clonotype. V gene TRBV6-5 combines with J gene TRBJ2-2; D is undetermined. This CDR3 is 13 amino acids long. The V gene's germline CDR1 is MNHEY and CDR2 SVGAGI. The V gene lost 2 bases and the J gene lost 7 bases, with 8 bases spanning the gap. CDR3 bases: TGTGCCAGCAGTTACGATCTTAACGGGGAGCTGTTTTTT. Its translation: CASSYDLNGELFF.

In this sample, this clonotype turned up many times. V is TRBV10-3 and J is TRBJ2-3; 12 bases fit TRBD2. This CDR3 region has 21 residues. Germline CDR1 reads ENHRY; CDR2 reads SYGVKD. V was pared by 3 bases and J by 0 bases, with 16 bases of the junction left unmatched. Here the CDR3 reads CAISDPTSGSKRRFSTDTQYF. The CDR3 DNA is TGTGCCATCAGTGACCCGACTAGCGGGAGTAAAAGAAGGTTTAGCACAGATACGCAGTATTTT.

This clonotype was seen ten or more times. The chain recombines TRBV19 with TRBJ1-5, with D possibly being TRBD1 (5 bases). Trimming took 5 bases from V and 2 from J, leaving 10 bases between them. The CDR3 runs 14 residues. The germline gives CDR1 LNHDA, CDR2 SQIVND (reference sequence). CDR3 loop: CASSSRVGNQPQHF. For the CDR3, the DNA is TGTGCCAGTAGTTCCAGGGTAGGCAATCAGCCCCAGCATTTT.

This clonotype was observed many times. The chain employs TRBV12-3 or TRBV12-4 and TRBJ1-5, with TRBD1 matching 7 bases. With 3 bases clipped from V and 7 bases from J, the junction kept 6 bases outside the gene matches. This CDR3 comprises 14 residues. The CDR3 DNA is TGTGCCAGCAGTTTCAGCGGGACAGAGCAGCCCCAGCATTTT. Protein: CASSFSGTEQPQHF.

This clonotype was seen at least ten times. The rearrangement joins TRBV11-2 to TRBJ2-7; D is unresolved. The length of the CDR3 is 11 residues. Germline values: CDR1 SGHAT, CDR2 FQNNGV. Trimming removed 5 bases from V and 5 bases from J, with 7 bases in between. Written as DNA, the CDR3 is TGTGCCAGCAGCCGTGGAGACGAGCAGTACTTC. This sequence encodes CASSRGDEQYF.